The 8 T cell receptor beta chains listed next were all sequenced from one sample in a study of blood T cell repertoires in COVID-19. Method: immunoSEQ multiplex PCR; TCRdb's copy keeps in-frame clones and lacks some. The sample lists 250,000 to 300,000 clones, 81% occurring once. The source material was peripheral blood. The receptor set was obtained from a woman aged 55-69 years with active or convalescent COVID-19.

V usage is TRBV11-2 and J usage is TRBJ1-3; D is uncertain. Germline CDR1 and CDR2: SGHAT and FQNNGV. This CDR3 contains 17 residues. Trimming took off 0 bases at V and 0 bases at J, with 12 bases between the two ends. The CDR3 DNA is TGTGCCAGCAGCTTAGAAAGGCGGGGTAGCTCTGGAAACACCATATATTTT. Translation gives CASSLERRGSSGNTIYF.

The chain is built from TRBV27 and TRBJ1-6, with D unresolved. The ends were cut back, 2 bases at V and 2 bases at J, with 13 bases in the middle. Germline V lookup: CDR1 MNHEY, CDR2 SMNVEV (reference sequence). This CDR3 region has 17 residues. CDR3 sequence (DNA): TGTGCCAGCAGTTTAAGCAGACTCCTAACCTATAATTCACCCCTCCACTTT. Residues: CASSLSRLLTYNSPLHF.

The chain joins TRBV9 to TRBJ2-5; 12 nucleotides align to TRBD2. V lost 3 bases, J lost 5 bases, and 8 bases stayed unmatched. CDR3 length: 16 residues. The germline CDR1 and CDR2 sequences are SGDLS and YYNGEE. The CDR3 spells CASSDLLAGGRETQYF. CDR3 DNA: TGTGCCAGCAGCGACCTACTAGCGGGGGGTAGGGAGACCCAGTACTTC.

The rearrangement uses TRBV6-5 and TRBJ1-5; D remains ambiguous. Germline V gene lookup returns CDR1 MNHEY and CDR2 SVGAGI. This CDR3 has 14 residues. Trimming cost V 6 bases and J 0 bases, with 9 bases left between them. CDR3 nucleotide sequence: TGTGCCAGCAGCAGGCCCTATAGCAATCAGCCCCAGCATTTT. This encodes CASSRPYSNQPQHF.

This clone was detected a few times. The CDR3: CASSQGLDGLYEQYF. CDR3 in DNA: TGTGCCAGCAGCCAGGGGCTCGACGGCCTGTACGAGCAGTACTTC. V gene TRBV3-1 (or the pseudogene TRBV3-2) combines with J gene TRBJ2-7, with D tentatively TRBD1 (5 bases). This CDR3 has 15 residues. Deletions cut 3 bases from V and 4 bases from J, with 16 bases between. Per the germline V gene, CDR1 is LGHDT and CDR2 is YNNKEL (reference sequence).

The rearrangement joins TRBV7-8 to TRBJ2-5; 8 bases are shared with TRBD2. The CDR3 is made up of 14 amino acids. With 3 bases clipped from V and 5 bases from J, the junction kept 5 bases outside the gene matches. Germline lookup yields CDR1 SGHVS and CDR2 FQNEAQ. In DNA form, the CDR3 reads TGTGCCAGCAGCTTCGGGGGGGCAGGGGAGACCCAGTACTTC. Amino acid sequence: CASSFGGAGETQYF.

This rearrangement joins TRBV6-2 or TRBV6-3 to TRBJ1-1; the D gene is possibly TRBD1 (6 bases). The CDR3 runs 13 residues. V dropped 0 bases and J dropped 11 bases, with 13 bases sitting between them. The germline CDR1 and CDR2 sequences are MNHEY and SVGEGT. CDR3 amino acids: CASSYSGGGAAFF. CDR3 coding DNA: TGTGCCAGCAGTTACTCGGGGGGGGGCGCCGCTTTCTTT.

The V gene is TRBV7-8, the J gene TRBJ2-5; 12 positions match TRBD2. Germline V gene sequence: CDR1 SGHVS, CDR2 FQNEAQ. CDR3 length: 16 residues. V was pared by 5 bases and J by 5 bases, with 9 bases of the junction left unmatched. CDR3 coding DNA: TGTGCCAGCAGCAGGACTAGCGGGGAGGCTGGCGAGACCCAGTACTTC. As protein: CASSRTSGEAGETQYF.